This T cell receptor (beta chain) derives from a study of shared clonotypes between healthy human individuals. For the study at large: CD4 naive and memory got three plates each, CD8 naive two, CD8 memory one.

The germline gives CDR1 WSHSY, CDR2 SAAADI. The CDR3 length is 18 residues. Trimming removed 0 bases from V and 4 bases from J; junction bases left unmatched: 12. Sequencing used immunoSEQ multiplex PCR; TCRdb keeps in-frame clones, though not all of them. Of about 590,000 clones listed, roughly 95% are singletons. Terminally differentiated effector memory CD45RA+ cells were left out of the naive CD8 fraction, which was CD45RO-negative and positively selected for CCR7. V is TRBV10-2 and J is TRBJ2-1; TRBD2 matches 7 bases. Sequenced input: naive CD8+ T cells sorted from blood. This TCR derives from a woman between 25 and 40 years old in good health. The CDR3 protein is CASSESVSEGGAYNEQFF. CDR3 nucleotide sequence: TGCGCCAGCAGTGAGTCGGTTTCTGAGGGAGGGGCTTACAATGAGCAGTTCTTC.